This is a list of T cell receptor beta chains from one sample in a study of CD8 T cells in ankylosing spondylitis. A single record per CDR3 protein comes from TCRdb applying MiXCR to the 5' RACE reads. The sample shows some 350,000 distinct CDR3 sequences, over 12% of them seen only once. The sample comprised blood, either unsorted or a sorted T cell fraction (not recorded which). The origin of the receptors is a male donor with ankylosing spondylitis or in good health (not recorded which). The CDR3 runs from the conserved cysteine through the conserved F or W. A D gene is named only where the DNA matches it firmly. Part of the rows lack a size; the others show once, few, many or a class for expanded clones.

CDR3 length: 12
D gene: NA
V gene: TRBV11-2
clone size: NA
J gene: TRBJ1-2
CDR3 protein: CASSLGGVAPTF
CDR3 DNA: TGTGCCAGCAGCTTAGGGGGGGTTGCACCCACCTTC

CDR3 length: 15
D gene: TRBD2
V gene: TRBV12-3/TRBV12-4
clone size: NA
J gene: TRBJ2-7
CDR3 protein: CASSPRMGGIYEQYF
CDR3 DNA: TGTGCCAGCAGTCCTCGGATGGGAGGGATCTACGAGCAGTACTTC

CDR3 length: 14
D gene: TRBD1
V gene: TRBV5-1
clone size: few
J gene: TRBJ1-2
CDR3 protein: CASSRDRGEYGYTF
CDR3 DNA: TGCGCCAGCAGCCGGGACAGGGGGGAGTATGGCTACACCTTC

CDR3 length: 13
D gene: NA
V gene: TRBV18
clone size: NA
J gene: TRBJ1-2
CDR3 protein: CASSPRGDHGYTF
CDR3 DNA: TGTGCCAGCTCACCTAGGGGGGATCATGGCTACACCTTC

CDR3 length: 15
D gene: NA
V gene: TRBV9
clone size: NA
J gene: TRBJ1-2
CDR3 protein: CASSVGTKKDYGYTF
CDR3 DNA: TGTGCCAGCAGCGTCGGGACAAAAAAGGACTATGGCTACACCTTC

CDR3 length: 12
D gene: NA
V gene: TRBV29-1
clone size: NA
J gene: TRBJ2-7
CDR3 protein: CSVDAGPGEQYF
CDR3 DNA: TGCAGCGTTGACGCGGGACCGGGCGAGCAGTACTTC

CDR3 length: 16
D gene: TRBD2
V gene: TRBV20-1
clone size: NA
J gene: TRBJ2-1
CDR3 protein: CCATVSGRSSYNEQFF
CDR3 DNA: TGCTGTGCTACCGTTAGCGGGAGGAGCTCCTACAATGAGCAGTTCTTC

CDR3 length: 13
D gene: NA
V gene: TRBV10-1
clone size: few
J gene: TRBJ2-5
CDR3 protein: CASSAGRQETQYF
CDR3 DNA: TGCGCCAGCAGCGCGGGGAGGCAAGAGACCCAGTACTTC

CDR3 length: 14
D gene: TRBD2
V gene: TRBV12-3/TRBV12-4
clone size: few
J gene: TRBJ2-3
CDR3 protein: CASSFQSGADTQYF
CDR3 DNA: TGTGCCAGCAGTTTTCAGAGCGGGGCAGATACGCAGTATTTT

CDR3 length: 18
D gene: TRBD2
V gene: TRBV4-1
clone size: NA
J gene: TRBJ2-3
CDR3 protein: CASSQDRSSGGLTDTQYF
CDR3 DNA: TGCGCCAGCAGCCAAGACCGGAGTAGCGGGGGCCTCACAGATACGCAGTATTTT

CDR3 length: 17
D gene: NA
V gene: TRBV5-6
clone size: NA
J gene: TRBJ2-2
CDR3 protein: CASSLGIRFANTGELFF
CDR3 DNA: TGTGCCAGCAGCTTGGGGATACGGTTCGCGAACACCGGGGAGCTGTTTTTT

CDR3 length: 13
D gene: NA
V gene: TRBV10-3
clone size: NA
J gene: TRBJ1-1
CDR3 protein: CASDGGGRGQAFF
CDR3 DNA: TGTGCCTCCGATGGCGGGGGGCGAGGTCAAGCTTTCTTT

CDR3 length: 18
D gene: TRBD2
V gene: TRBV11-1
clone size: NA
J gene: TRBJ2-1
CDR3 protein: CASSMGLAGGWSYNEQFF
CDR3 DNA: TGTGCCAGCAGCATGGGACTAGCGGGAGGCTGGTCCTACAATGAGCAGTTCTTC

CDR3 length: 14
D gene: NA
V gene: TRBV5-1
clone size: once
J gene: TRBJ2-7
CDR3 protein: CASSFDRGGDEQYF
CDR3 DNA: TGCGCCAGCAGCTTCGACAGGGGAGGGGACGAGCAGTACTTC